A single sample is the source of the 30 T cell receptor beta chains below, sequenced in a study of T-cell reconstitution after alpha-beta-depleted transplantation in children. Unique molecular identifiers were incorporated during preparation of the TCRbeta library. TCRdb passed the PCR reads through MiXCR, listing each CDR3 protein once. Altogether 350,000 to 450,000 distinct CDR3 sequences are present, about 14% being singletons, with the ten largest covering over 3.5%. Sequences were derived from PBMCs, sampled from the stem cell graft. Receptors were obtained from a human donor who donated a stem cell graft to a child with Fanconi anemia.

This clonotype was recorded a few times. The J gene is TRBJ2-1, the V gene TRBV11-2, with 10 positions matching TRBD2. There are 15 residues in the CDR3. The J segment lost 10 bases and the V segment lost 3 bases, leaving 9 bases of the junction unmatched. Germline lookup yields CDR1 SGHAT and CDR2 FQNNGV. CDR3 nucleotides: TGTGCCAGCAGCTTGGGGAGGAGCGGGGGGGCAGAGCAGTTCTTC. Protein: CASSLGRSGGAEQFF.

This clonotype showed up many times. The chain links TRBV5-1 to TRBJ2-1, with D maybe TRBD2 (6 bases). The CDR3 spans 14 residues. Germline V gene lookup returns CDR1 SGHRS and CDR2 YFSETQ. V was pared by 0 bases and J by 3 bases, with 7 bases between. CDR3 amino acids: CASSLDGSYNEQFF. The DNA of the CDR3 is TGCGCCAGCAGCTTGGACGGGAGCTACAATGAGCAGTTCTTC. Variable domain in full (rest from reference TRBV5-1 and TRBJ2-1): KAGVTQTPRYLIKTRGQQVTLSCSPISGHRSVSWYQQTPGQGLQFLFEYFSETQRNKGNFPGRFSGRQFSNSRSEMNVSTLELGDSALYLCASSLDGSYNEQFFGPGTRLTVL.

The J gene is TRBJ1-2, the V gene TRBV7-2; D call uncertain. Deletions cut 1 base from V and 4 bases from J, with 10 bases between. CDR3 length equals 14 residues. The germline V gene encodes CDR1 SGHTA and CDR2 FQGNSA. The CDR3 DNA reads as TGTGCCAGCAGCTTAGGCCCGAGGGTCTATGGCTACACCTTC. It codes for CASSLGPRVYGYTF. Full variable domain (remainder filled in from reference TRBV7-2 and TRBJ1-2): GAGVSQSPSNKVTEKGKDVELRCDPISGHTALYWYRQSLGQGLEFLIYFQGNSAPDKSGLPSDRFSAERTGGSVSTLTIQRTQQEDSAVYLCASSLGPRVYGYTFGSGTRLTVV.

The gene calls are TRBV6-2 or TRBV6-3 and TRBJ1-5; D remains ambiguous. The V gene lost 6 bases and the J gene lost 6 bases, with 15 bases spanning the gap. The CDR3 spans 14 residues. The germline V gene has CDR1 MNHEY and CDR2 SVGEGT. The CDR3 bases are TGTGCCAGCAGCCCACAGATCCTGGGTCAGCCCCAGCATTTT. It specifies CASSPQILGQPQHF.

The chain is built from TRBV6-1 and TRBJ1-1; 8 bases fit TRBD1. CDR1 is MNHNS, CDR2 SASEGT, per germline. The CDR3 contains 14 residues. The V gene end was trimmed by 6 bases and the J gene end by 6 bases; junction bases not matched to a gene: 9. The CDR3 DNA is TGTGCCAGCAGACCCAGGGGGCGGGAGGCTGAAGCTTTCTTT. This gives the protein CASRPRGREAEAFF.

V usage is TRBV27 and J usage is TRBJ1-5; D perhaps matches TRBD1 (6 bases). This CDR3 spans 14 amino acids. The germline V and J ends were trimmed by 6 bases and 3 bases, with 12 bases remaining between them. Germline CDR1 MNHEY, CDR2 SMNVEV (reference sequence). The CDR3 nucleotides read TGTGCCAGCAGACAGGGAAGGATCAATCAGCCCCAGCATTTT. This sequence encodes CASRQGRINQPQHF.

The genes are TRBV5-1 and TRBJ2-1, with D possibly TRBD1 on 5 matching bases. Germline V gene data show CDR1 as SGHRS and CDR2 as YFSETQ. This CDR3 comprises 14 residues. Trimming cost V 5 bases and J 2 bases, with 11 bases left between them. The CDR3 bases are TGCGCCAGCAGAGGGGATGGGGCCTACAATGAGCAGTTCTTC. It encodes CASRGDGAYNEQFF.

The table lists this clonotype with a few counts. CDR3 in DNA: TGCAGTGCTAGAGGGGGGAATAGCAATCAGCCCCAGCATTTT. Its protein is CSARGGNSNQPQHF. The chain recombines TRBV20-1 with TRBJ1-5; D is possibly TRBD1 (5 bases). Germline assignment: CDR1 DFQATT and CDR2 SNEGSKA (reference sequence). The CDR3 runs to 14 residues. V lost 1 base, J lost 0 bases, and 7 bases lay in between.

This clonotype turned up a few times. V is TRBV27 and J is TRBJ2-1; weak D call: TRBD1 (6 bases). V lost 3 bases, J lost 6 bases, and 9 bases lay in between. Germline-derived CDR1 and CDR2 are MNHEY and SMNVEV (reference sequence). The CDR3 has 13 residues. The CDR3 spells CASSFFRGNEQFF. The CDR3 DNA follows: TGTGCCAGCAGTTTTTTCAGGGGCAATGAGCAGTTCTTC.

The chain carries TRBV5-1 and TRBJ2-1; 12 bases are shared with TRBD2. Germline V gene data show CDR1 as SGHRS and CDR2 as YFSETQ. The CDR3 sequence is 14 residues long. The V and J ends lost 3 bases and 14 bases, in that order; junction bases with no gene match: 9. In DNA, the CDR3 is TGCGCCAGCAGCTCCACTAGCGGGGGGCGGCGGGAGTTCTTC. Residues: CASSSTSGGRREFF.

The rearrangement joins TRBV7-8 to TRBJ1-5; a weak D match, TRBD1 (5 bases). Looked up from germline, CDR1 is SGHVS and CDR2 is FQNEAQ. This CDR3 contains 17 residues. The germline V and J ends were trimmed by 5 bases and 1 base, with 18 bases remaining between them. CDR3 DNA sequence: TGTGCCAGCAGCGCCGGGACTGTGTTCTCGAGCAATCAGCCCCAGCATTTT. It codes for CASSAGTVFSSNQPQHF.

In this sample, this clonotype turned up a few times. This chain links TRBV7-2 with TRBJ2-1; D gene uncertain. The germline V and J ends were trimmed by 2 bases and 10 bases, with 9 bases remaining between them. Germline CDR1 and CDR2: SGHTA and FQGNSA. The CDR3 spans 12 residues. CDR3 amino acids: CASSLPYMEQFF. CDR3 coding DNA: TGTGCCAGCAGCTTACCCTACATGGAGCAGTTCTTC.

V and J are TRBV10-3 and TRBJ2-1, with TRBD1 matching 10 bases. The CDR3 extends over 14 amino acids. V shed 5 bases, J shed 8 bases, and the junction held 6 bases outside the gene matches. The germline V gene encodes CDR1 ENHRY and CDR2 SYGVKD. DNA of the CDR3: TGTGCCATCAGTCCCGGGACAGGGGCCCATGAGCAGTTCTTC. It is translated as CAISPGTGAHEQFF.

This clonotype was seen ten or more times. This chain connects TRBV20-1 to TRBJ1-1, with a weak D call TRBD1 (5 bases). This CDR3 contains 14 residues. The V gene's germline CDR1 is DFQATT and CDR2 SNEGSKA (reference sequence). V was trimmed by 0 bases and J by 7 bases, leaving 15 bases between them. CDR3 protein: CSARDPGVRGEAFF. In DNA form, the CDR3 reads TGCAGTGCTAGAGATCCCGGGGTGAGGGGTGAAGCTTTCTTT.

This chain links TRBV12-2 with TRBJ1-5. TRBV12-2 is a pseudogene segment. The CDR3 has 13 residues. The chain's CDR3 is CAERLGLDQPQHF. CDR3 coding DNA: TGTGCGGAGAGGTTGGGGTTGGATCAGCCCCAGCATTTT.

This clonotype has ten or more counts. The DNA of the CDR3 is TGTGCCAGCAGCCCTACTAGCGCGCTCACAGATACGCAGTATTTT. Protein sequence: CASSPTSALTDTQYF. The V and J genes are TRBV7-9 and TRBJ2-3; 7 positions match TRBD2. The V gene's germline CDR1 is SEHNR and CDR2 FQNEAQ (reference sequence). With V trimmed by 5 bases and J by 2 bases, 7 bases remained unmatched. The CDR3 covers 15 residues.

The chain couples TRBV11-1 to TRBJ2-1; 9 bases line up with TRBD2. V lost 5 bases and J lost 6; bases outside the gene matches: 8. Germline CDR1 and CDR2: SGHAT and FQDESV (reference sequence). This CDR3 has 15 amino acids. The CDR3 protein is CASSPSSGGPNEQFF. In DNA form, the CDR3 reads TGTGCCAGCAGCCCCTCCAGCGGGGGGCCCAATGAGCAGTTCTTC. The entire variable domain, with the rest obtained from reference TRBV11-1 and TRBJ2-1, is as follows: EAEVAQSPRYKITEKSQAVAFWCDPISGHATLYWYRQILGQGPELLVQFQDESVVDDSQLPKDRFSAERLKGVDSTLKIQPAELGDSAMYLCASSPSSGGPNEQFFGPGTRLTVL.

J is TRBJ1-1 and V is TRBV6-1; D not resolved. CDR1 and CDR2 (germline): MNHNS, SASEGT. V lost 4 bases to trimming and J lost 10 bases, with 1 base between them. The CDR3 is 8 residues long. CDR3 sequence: CASSVAFF. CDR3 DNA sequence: TGTGCCAGCAGTGTAGCTTTCTTT.

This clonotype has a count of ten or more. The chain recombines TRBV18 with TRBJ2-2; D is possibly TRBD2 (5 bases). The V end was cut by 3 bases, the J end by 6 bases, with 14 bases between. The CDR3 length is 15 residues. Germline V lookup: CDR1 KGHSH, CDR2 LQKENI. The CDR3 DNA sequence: TGTGCCAGCTCACCGGACTCCCGATATTCCGGGGAGCTGTTTTTT. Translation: CASSPDSRYSGELFF.

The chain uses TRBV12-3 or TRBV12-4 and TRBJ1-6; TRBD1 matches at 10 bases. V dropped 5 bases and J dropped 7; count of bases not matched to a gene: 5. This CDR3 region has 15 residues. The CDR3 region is CASSRRTGGNSPLHF. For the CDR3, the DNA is TGTGCCAGCAGTCGCCGGACAGGGGGAAATTCACCCCTCCACTTT.

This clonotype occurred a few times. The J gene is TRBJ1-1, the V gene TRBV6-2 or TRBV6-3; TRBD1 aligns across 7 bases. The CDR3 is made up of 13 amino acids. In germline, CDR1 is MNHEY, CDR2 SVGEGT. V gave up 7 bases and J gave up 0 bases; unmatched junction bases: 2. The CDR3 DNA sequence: TGTGCCAGCACGACAGGGCTGAACACTGAAGCTTTCTTT. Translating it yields CASTTGLNTEAFF.

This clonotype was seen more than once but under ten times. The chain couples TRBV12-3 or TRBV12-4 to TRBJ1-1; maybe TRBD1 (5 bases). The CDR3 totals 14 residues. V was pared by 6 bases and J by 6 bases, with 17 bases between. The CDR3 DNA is TGTGCCAGCAGCCCGACAGTACTCTGGGCTGAAGCTTTCTTT. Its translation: CASSPTVLWAEAFF.

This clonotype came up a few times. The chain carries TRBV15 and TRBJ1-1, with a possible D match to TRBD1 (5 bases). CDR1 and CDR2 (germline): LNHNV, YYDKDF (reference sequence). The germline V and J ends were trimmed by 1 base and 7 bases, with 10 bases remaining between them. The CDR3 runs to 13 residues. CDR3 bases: TGTGCCACCAGCAGAGCCTTAGGGGTTGAAGCTTTCTTT. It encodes CATSRALGVEAFF.

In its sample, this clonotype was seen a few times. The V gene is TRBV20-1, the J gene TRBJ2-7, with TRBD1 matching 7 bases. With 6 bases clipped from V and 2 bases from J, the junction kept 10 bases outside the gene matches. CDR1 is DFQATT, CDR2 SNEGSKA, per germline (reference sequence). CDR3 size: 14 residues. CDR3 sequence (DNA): TGCAGTGCCACGAGACAGGGTACAACCTACGAGCAGTACTTC. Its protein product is CSATRQGTTYEQYF.

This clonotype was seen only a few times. The CDR3 region has the DNA TGTGCCAGCAGCCGGGAGACAGGGGTGAGAAACGAGCAGTACTTC. It is translated as CASSRETGVRNEQYF. V is TRBV3-1 and J is TRBJ2-7; TRBD1 aligns across 8 bases. The germline V gene has CDR1 LGHDT and CDR2 YNNKEL (reference sequence). The CDR3 loop spans 15 amino acids. V shed 4 bases, J shed 5 bases, and the junction held 10 bases outside the gene matches.

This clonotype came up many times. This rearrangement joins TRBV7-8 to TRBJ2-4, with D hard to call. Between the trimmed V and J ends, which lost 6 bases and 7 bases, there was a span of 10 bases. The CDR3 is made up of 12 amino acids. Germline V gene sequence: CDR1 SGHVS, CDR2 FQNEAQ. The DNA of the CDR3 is TGTGCCAGCAGTAAAACCTTGAACATTCAGTACTTC. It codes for CASSKTLNIQYF.

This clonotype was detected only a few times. CDR3 loop: CSARDPRQGITEAFF. CDR3 nucleotides: TGCAGTGCTAGAGATCCGAGACAGGGTATCACTGAAGCTTTCTTT. This chain connects TRBV20-1 to TRBJ1-1, with 7 bases aligning to TRBD1. CDR3 size: 15 residues. Germline CDR1 reads DFQATT; CDR2 reads SNEGSKA (reference sequence). V was clipped by 0 bases and J by 4 bases; unmatched bases: 8.

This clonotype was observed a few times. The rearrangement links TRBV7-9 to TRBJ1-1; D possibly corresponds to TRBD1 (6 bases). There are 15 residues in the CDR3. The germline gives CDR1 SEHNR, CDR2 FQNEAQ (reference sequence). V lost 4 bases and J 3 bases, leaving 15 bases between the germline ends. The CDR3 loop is CASSSRGAGDTEAFF. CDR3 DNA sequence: TGTGCCAGCAGCTCTAGGGGGGCCGGGGACACTGAAGCTTTCTTT.

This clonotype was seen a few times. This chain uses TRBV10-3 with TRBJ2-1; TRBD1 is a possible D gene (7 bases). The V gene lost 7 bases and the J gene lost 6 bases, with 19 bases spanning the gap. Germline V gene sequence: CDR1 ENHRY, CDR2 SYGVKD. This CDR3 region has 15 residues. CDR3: CAITRGGGDGNEQFF. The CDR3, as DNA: TGTGCCATCACCCGAGGAGGGGGCGATGGCAATGAGCAGTTCTTC.

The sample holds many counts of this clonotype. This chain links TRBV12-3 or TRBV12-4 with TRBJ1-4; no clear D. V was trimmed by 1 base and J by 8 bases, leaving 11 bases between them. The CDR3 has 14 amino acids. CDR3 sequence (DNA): TGTGCCAGCAGTTTAGGGGGAGTCGAGGAAAAACTGTTTTTT. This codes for CASSLGGVEEKLFF.